The sequence of this T cell receptor beta chain was determined in a study of preoperative IRX-2 immunotherapy in early breast cancer. This clone was recorded a few times. Germline values: CDR1 MNHGY, CDR2 SAAAGT. J gave up 8 bases and V 2 bases, and 7 bases lay outside the gene matches. This CDR3 is built from 15 residues. Produced via immunoSEQ multiplex PCR; TCRdb's table is partial and in-frame only. The top ten clones hold approximately 7% of a sample with under 4,000 clones, around 80% of them seen once. Stated treatment: preoperative locoregional IRX-2 cytokine immunotherapy. Patients received preoperative, locoregional IRX-2 cytokine immunotherapy in a phase Ib study.

The receptor was derived from a human donor with breast cancer. The sample in question was tumor tissue, obtained after IRX-2 immunotherapy. The V and J genes are TRBV6-8 and TRBJ1-5; 9 bases are a match to TRBD1. The CDR3 DNA reads as TGTGCCAGCAGTTACCCGGACAGGGGAAACGAGCCCCAGCATTTT. Translating gives CASSYPDRGNEPQHF.